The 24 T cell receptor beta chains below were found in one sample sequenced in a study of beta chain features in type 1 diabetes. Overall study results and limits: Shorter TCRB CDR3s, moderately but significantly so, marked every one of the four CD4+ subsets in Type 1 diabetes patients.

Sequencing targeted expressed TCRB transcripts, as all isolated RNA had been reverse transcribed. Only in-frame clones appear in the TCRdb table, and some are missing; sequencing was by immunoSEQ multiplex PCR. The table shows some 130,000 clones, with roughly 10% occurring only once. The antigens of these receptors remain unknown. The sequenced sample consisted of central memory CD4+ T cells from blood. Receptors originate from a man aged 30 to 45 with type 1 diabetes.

The CDR3 sequence: CASSPMQGSAGYTF. CDR3 coding DNA: TGTGCCAGCAGCCCCATGCAGGGGTCCGCTGGCTACACCTTC. The rearrangement uses TRBV7-9 and TRBJ1-2, with TRBD1 as a possible D gene (6 bases). Trimming took off 5 bases at V and 7 bases at J, with 17 bases between the two ends. Germline V gene lookup returns CDR1 SEHNR and CDR2 FQNEAQ (reference sequence). This CDR3 has 14 amino acids.

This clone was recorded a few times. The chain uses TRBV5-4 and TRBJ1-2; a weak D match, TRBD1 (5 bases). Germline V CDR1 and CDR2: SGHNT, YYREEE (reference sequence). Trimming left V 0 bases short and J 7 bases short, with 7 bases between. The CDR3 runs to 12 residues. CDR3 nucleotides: TGTGCCAGCAGCTTGGCCCAGGGTGGCTACACCTTC. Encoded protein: CASSLAQGGYTF.

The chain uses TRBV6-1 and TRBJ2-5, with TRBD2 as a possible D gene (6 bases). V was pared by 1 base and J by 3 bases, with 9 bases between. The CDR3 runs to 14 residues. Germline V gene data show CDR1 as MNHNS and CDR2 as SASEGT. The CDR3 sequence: CASSEEKREETQYF. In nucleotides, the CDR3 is TGTGCCAGCAGTGAAGAGAAGCGGGAAGAGACCCAGTACTTC.

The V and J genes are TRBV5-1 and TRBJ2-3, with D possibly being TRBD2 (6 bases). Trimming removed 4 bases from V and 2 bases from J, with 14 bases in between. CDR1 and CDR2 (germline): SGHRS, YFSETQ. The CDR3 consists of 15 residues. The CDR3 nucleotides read TGCGCCAGCAGCCCGGACGCGGGGAACACAGATACGCAGTATTTT. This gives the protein CASSPDAGNTDTQYF.

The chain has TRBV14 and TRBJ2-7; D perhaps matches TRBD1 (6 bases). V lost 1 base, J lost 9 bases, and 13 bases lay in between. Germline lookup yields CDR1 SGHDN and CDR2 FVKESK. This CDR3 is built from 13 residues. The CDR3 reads CASSQGTGLRQYF. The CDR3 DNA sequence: TGTGCCAGCAGCCAAGGAACAGGGTTAAGGCAGTACTTC.

The CDR3 DNA is TGTGCCAGCAGCTTATGGCTAGCGGGGGAGGGGACCCAGTACTTC. This encodes CASSLWLAGEGTQYF. The chain joins TRBV7-8 to TRBJ2-5, with TRBD2 matching 10 bases. This CDR3 is 15 amino acids long. Looked up from germline, CDR1 is SGHVS and CDR2 is FQNEAQ. V lost 2 bases, J lost 7 bases, and 7 bases stayed unmatched.

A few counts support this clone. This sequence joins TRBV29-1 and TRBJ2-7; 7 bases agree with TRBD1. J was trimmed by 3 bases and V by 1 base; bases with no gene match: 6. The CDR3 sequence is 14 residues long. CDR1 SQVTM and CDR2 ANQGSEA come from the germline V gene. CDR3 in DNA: TGCAGCGTTGAAGTGACAGGGCATCTCTACGAGCAGTACTTC. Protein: CSVEVTGHLYEQYF.

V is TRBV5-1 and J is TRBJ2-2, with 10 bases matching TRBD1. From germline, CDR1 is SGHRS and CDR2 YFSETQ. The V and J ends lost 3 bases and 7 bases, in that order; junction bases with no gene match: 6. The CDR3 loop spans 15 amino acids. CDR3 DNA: TGCGCCAGCAGCTCGACGACAGGGGGCCACGGGGAGCTGTTTTTT. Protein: CASSSTTGGHGELFF.

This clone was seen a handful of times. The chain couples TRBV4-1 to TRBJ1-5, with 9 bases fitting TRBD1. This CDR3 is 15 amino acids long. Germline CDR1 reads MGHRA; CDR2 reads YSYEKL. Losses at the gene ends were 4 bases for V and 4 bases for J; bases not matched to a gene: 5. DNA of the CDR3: TGCGCCAGCAGCCGAGGACAGGGGTTGAATCAGCCCCAGCATTTT. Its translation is CASSRGQGLNQPQHF.

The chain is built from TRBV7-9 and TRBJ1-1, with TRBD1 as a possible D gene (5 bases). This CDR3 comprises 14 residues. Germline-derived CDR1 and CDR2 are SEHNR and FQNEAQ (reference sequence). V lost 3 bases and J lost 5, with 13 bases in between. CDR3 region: CASSLLAGDTEAFF. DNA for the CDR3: TGTGCCAGCAGCTTGTTGGCGGGGGATACTGAAGCTTTCTTT.

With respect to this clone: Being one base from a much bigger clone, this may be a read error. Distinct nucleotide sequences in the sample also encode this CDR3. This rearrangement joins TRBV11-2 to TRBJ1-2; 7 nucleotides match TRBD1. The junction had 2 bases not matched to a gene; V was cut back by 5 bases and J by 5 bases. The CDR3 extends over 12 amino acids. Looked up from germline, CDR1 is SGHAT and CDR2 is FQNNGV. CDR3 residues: CASSIQGYGYTF. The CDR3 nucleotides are TGTGCCAGCAGCATACAGGGGTATGGCTACACCTTC.

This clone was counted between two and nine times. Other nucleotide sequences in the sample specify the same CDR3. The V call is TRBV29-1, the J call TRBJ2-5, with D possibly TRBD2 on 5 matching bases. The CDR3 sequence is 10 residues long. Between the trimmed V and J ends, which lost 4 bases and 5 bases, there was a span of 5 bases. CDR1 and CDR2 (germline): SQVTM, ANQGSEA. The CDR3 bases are TGCAGCGTTGGGAGGGAGACCCAGTACTTC. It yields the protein CSVGRETQYF.

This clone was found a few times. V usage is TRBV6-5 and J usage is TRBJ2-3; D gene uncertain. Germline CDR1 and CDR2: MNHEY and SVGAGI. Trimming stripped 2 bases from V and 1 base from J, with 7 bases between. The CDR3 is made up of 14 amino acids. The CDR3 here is CASSYGQRTDTQYF. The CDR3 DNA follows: TGTGCCAGCAGTTACGGGCAACGCACAGATACGCAGTATTTT.

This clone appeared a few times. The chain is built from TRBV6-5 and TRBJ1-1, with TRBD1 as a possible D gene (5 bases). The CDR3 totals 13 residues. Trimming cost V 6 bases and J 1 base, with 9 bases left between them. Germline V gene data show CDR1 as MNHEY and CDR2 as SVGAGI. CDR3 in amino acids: CASRLQGNTEAFF. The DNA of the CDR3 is TGTGCCAGCAGACTTCAGGGGAACACTGAAGCTTTCTTT.

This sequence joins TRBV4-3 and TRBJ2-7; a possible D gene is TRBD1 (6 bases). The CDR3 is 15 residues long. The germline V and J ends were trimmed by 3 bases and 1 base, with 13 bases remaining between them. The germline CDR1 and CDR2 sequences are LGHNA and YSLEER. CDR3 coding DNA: TGCGCCAGCAGCCATATCGGGGACAAGTCCTACGAGCAGTACTTC. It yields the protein CASSHIGDKSYEQYF.

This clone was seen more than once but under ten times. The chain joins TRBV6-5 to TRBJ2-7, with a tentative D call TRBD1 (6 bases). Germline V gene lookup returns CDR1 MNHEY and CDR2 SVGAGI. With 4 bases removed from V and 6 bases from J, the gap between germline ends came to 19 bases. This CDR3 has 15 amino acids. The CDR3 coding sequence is TGTGCCAGCAGTTCCTTAGACAGGCCCTCGGGCGAGCAGTACTTC. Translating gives CASSSLDRPSGEQYF.

CDR3 in amino acids: CASSYAQGGTGELFF. The CDR3 nucleotides are TGTGCCAGCAGCTACGCCCAGGGTGGTACTGGGGAGCTGTTTTTT. The chain combines TRBV7-6 with TRBJ2-2, with D perhaps TRBD1 (5 bases). V was pared by 4 bases and J by 8 bases, with 17 bases between. This CDR3 has 15 amino acids. Germline V gene lookup returns CDR1 SGHVS and CDR2 FNYEAQ.

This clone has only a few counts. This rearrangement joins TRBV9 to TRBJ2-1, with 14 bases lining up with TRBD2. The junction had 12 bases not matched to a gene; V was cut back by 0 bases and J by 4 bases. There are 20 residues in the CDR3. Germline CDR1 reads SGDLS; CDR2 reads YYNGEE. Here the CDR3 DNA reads TGTGCCAGCAGCGTAGGGTCAGGGACTAGCGGGGGTGGTCAATACAATGAGCAGTTCTTC. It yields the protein CASSVGSGTSGGGQYNEQFF.

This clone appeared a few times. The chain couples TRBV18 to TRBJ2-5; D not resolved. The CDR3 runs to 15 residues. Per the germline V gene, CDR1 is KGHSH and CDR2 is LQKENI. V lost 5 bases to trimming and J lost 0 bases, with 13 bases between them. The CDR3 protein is CASSTSQTDQETQYF. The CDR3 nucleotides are TGTGCCAGCTCAACCTCACAGACGGACCAAGAGACCCAGTACTTC.

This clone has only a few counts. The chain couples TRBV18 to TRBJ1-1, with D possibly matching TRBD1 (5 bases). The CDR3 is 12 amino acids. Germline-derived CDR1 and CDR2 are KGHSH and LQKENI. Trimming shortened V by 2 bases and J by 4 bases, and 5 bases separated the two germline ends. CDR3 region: CASSPDSTEAFF. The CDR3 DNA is TGTGCCAGCTCACCAGACAGCACTGAAGCTTTCTTT.

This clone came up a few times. The CDR3 reads CASSLSRGGASEQYF. DNA for the CDR3: TGTGCCAGCAGTTTATCTCGCGGGGGGGCCTCCGAGCAGTACTTC. V usage is TRBV27 and J usage is TRBJ2-7, with 9 bases matching TRBD2. CDR1 is MNHEY, CDR2 SMNVEV, per germline (reference sequence). V lost 0 bases, J lost 6 bases, and 6 bases stayed unmatched. The CDR3 is 15 amino acids.

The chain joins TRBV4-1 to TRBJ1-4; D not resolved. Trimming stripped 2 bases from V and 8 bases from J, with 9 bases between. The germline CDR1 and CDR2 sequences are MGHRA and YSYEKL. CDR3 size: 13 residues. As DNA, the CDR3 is TGCGCCAGCAGCCAACCGGGTACGGAAAAACTGTTTTTT. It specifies CASSQPGTEKLFF.

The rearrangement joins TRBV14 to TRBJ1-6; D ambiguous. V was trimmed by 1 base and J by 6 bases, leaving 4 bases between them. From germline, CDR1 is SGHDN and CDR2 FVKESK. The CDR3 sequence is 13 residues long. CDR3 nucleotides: TGTGCCAGCAGCCAAGGGGCTAATTCACCCCTCCACTTT. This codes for CASSQGANSPLHF. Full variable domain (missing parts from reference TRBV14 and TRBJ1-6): EAGVTQFPSHSVIEKGQTVTLRCDPISGHDNLYWYRRVMGKEIKFLLHFVKESKQDESGMPNNRFLAERTGGTYSTLKVQPAELEDSGVYFCASSQGANSPLHFGNGTRLTVT.

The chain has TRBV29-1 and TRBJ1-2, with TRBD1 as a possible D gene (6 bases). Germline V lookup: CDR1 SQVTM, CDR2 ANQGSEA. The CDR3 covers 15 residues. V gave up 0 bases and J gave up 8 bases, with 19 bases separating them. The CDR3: CSVEDPTGHRWGYTF. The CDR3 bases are TGCAGCGTTGAAGATCCCACGGGACACCGTTGGGGCTACACCTTC.